Below are 29 T cell receptor beta chains sequenced from a single sample in a study of T cell repertoires in cytomegalovirus infection. TCRdb reprocessed the reads via MiXCR and lists one record per CDR3 protein. The sample carries 70,000 to 85,000 distinct CDR3 sequences, 35% to 45% recorded once. These receptors' targets are unknown. The specimen comprised CD8+ T cells from cultured PBMCs, sampled from culture after CMV antigen stimulation. Receptors were obtained from a human donor in good health (CMV status not recorded). Some clones in this sample may be carry-over from other donors' samples.

This clonotype has a count of ten or more. The rearrangement joins TRBV11-2 to TRBJ2-3; 9 bases are shared with TRBD2. The CDR3 runs 15 residues. CDR1 is SGHAT and CDR2 is FQNNGV in the germline V gene. V lost 4 bases and J lost 4; bases outside the gene matches: 6. The chain's CDR3 is CASSSGTSSADTQYF. The CDR3 DNA reads TGTGCCAGCAGCTCCGGGACTAGCTCAGCAGATACGCAGTATTTT. Full variable domain (outside the CDR3, taken from reference TRBV11-2 and TRBJ2-3): EAGVAQSPRYKIIEKRQSVAFWCNPISGHATLYWYQQILGQGPKLLIQFQNNGVVDDSQLPKDRFSAERLKGVDSTLKIQPAKLEDSAVYLCASSSGTSSADTQYFGPGTRLTVL.

J is TRBJ2-2 and V is TRBV12-5; unclear D gene. There are 13 residues in the CDR3. V dropped 7 bases and J dropped 5 bases, with 11 bases sitting between them. Looked up from germline, CDR1 is LGHNT and CDR2 is FRNRAP. CDR3 sequence: CASASDQTGELFF. CDR3 nucleotide sequence: TGTGCTAGTGCCTCGGACCAGACCGGGGAGCTGTTTTTT.

There are a few counts of this clonotype. This sequence joins TRBV11-3 and TRBJ2-1; D remains unclear. Trimming cost V 4 bases and J 4 bases, with 8 bases left between them. The CDR3 extends over 13 amino acids. Germline-derived CDR1 and CDR2 are SGHNT and YENEEA. CDR3 in DNA: TGTGCCAGCAGCTCCCGACGGTACAATGAGCAGTTCTTC. It is translated as CASSSRRYNEQFF. Based on the CDR3 plus reference TRBV11-3 and TRBJ2-1, the full variable domain is EAGVVQSPRYKIIEKKQPVAFWCNPISGHNTLYWYLQNLGQGPELLIRYENEEAVDDSQLPKDRFSAERLKGVDSTLKIQPAELGDSAVYLCASSSRRYNEQFFGPGTRLTVL.

Many counts were recorded for this clonotype. This chain connects TRBV7-6 to TRBJ2-1; TRBD2 aligns across 11 bases. The CDR3 loop spans 19 amino acids. From germline, CDR1 is SGHVS and CDR2 FNYEAQ. V shed 1 base, J shed 1 base, and the junction held 9 bases outside the gene matches. In nucleotides, the CDR3 is TGTGCCAGCAGCTTAGGCCCGCTAGCGGGGGGACAATCCTACAATGAGCAGTTCTTC. Protein product: CASSLGPLAGGQSYNEQFF. The full variable domain, in which reference TRBV7-6 and TRBJ2-1 provide the parts outside the CDR3, is GAGVSQSPRYKVTKRGQDVALRCDPISGHVSLYWYRQALGQGPEFLTYFNYEAQQDKSGLPNDRFSAERPEGSISTLTIQRTEQRDSAMYRCASSLGPLAGGQSYNEQFFGPGTRLTVL.

The chain uses TRBV6-5 and TRBJ1-2; 12 positions agree with TRBD1. This CDR3 spans 15 amino acids. Looked up from germline, CDR1 is MNHEY and CDR2 is SVGAGI. The trim removed 6 bases at V and 3 bases at J, leaving 5 bases unmatched. The CDR3 is CASSFGTGGDYGYTF. CDR3 sequence (DNA): TGTGCCAGCAGCTTCGGGACAGGGGGCGACTATGGCTACACCTTC.

The table lists this clonotype with a few counts. This chain connects TRBV7-2 to TRBJ2-7; 8 bases line up with TRBD1. This CDR3 is 15 amino acids long. Germline CDR1 reads SGHTA; CDR2 reads FQGNSA. V shed 5 bases and J 7 bases; nucleotides not matched to a gene: 13. The CDR3 spells CASSLDRGNNREQYF. CDR3 bases: TGTGCCAGCAGCCTTGACAGGGGCAATAATAGAGAGCAGTACTTC.

This CDR3 is CASTIDRVNSPLHF. DNA for the CDR3: TGTGCCAGCACGATCGACAGGGTCAATTCACCCCTCCACTTT. This chain connects TRBV6-2 or TRBV6-3 to TRBJ1-6; 7 bases agree with TRBD1. The CDR3 loop spans 14 amino acids. Germline V CDR1 and CDR2: MNHEY, SVGEGT. The ends lost 7 bases at V and 7 bases at J; junction bases unmatched: 7.

This clonotype has only a few counts. The chain couples TRBV4-2 to TRBJ2-7, with 14 bases fitting TRBD2. Germline CDR1 reads LGHNA; CDR2 reads YNFKEQ. The CDR3 consists of 15 residues. The trim removed 4 bases at V and 4 bases at J, leaving 3 bases unmatched. CDR3 in DNA: TGTGCCAGCAGCCCCGGGACTAGCGGGGGATACGAGCAGTACTTC. Residues: CASSPGTSGGYEQYF.

CDR3 residues: CASSGTGTGWYEQYF. The CDR3 DNA reads TGTGCCAGCAGCGGAACCGGGACAGGGTGGTACGAGCAGTACTTC. The chain employs TRBV7-2 and TRBJ2-7; 9 bases match TRBD1. The trim removed 5 bases at V and 4 bases at J, leaving 9 bases unmatched. This CDR3 spans 15 amino acids. Germline CDR1 reads SGHTA; CDR2 reads FQGNSA.

This clonotype has more than one count but fewer than ten. V usage is TRBV7-6 and J usage is TRBJ2-7; no definite D call. The CDR3 covers 12 residues. Between the trimmed V and J ends, which lost 3 bases and 2 bases, there was a span of 5 bases. In germline, CDR1 is SGHVS, CDR2 FNYEAQ. The CDR3: CASSFTAYEQYF. CDR3 nucleotide sequence: TGTGCCAGCAGCTTTACGGCCTACGAGCAGTACTTC.

This clonotype was counted many times. The V call is TRBV7-2, the J call TRBJ2-2, with TRBD1 matching over 7 bases. V was pared by 5 bases and J by 3 bases, with 9 bases of the junction left unmatched. The length of the CDR3 is 16 residues. Germline CDR1 and CDR2: SGHTA and FQGNSA. The CDR3 bases are TGTGCCAGCAGCAAGCTAACAGGGGTAGACACCGGGGAGCTGTTTTTT. It encodes CASSKLTGVDTGELFF.

The chain links TRBV11-2 to TRBJ1-1, with 11 bases lining up with TRBD1. J lost 1 base, V lost 5 bases, and 9 bases had no gene match. From germline, CDR1 is SGHAT and CDR2 FQNNGV. The CDR3 has 17 amino acids. This CDR3 reads CASSPWTGGPGNTEAFF. CDR3 sequence (DNA): TGTGCCAGCAGCCCATGGACAGGGGGCCCCGGGAACACTGAAGCTTTCTTT.

This clonotype showed up just a few times. This chain uses TRBV7-2 with TRBJ1-6; 7 nucleotides line up with TRBD1. The CDR3 contains 16 residues. Germline CDR1 SGHTA, CDR2 FQGNSA. Trimming at V came to 3 bases and at J to 2 bases, leaving 4 bases not matched to a gene. In DNA form, the CDR3 reads TGTGCCAGCAGCTTGAGGGACAGAGCCTATAATTCACCCCTCCACTTT. Residues: CASSLRDRAYNSPLHF. Variable domain in full (rest from reference TRBV7-2 and TRBJ1-6): GAGVSQSPSNKVTEKGKDVELRCDPISGHTALYWYRQSLGQGLEFLIYFQGNSAPDKSGLPSDRFSAERTGGSVSTLTIQRTQQEDSAVYLCASSLRDRAYNSPLHFGNGTRLTVT.

There are a few counts of this clonotype. This chain links TRBV27 with TRBJ2-7, with a possible D match to TRBD2 (6 bases). Germline CDR1 and CDR2: MNHEY and SMNVEV (reference sequence). V dropped 1 base and J dropped 6 bases, with 13 bases sitting between them. The CDR3 is 14 amino acids. CDR3 DNA sequence: TGTGCCAGCAGTTTATATTCGTCGGGACTCGAGCAGTACTTC. Translated: CASSLYSSGLEQYF.

This sequence joins TRBV20-1 and TRBJ2-5, with TRBD1 matching over 7 bases. Germline V gene lookup returns CDR1 DFQATT and CDR2 SNEGSKA (reference sequence). J gave up 3 bases and V 0 bases, and 7 bases lay outside the gene matches. The CDR3 is 15 residues long. As DNA, the CDR3 is TGCAGTGCTAGAGATTCAGGGGGAATTAAAGAGACCCAGTACTTC. Protein: CSARDSGGIKETQYF.

This clonotype was seen more than once but under ten times. V and J are TRBV7-2 and TRBJ2-1; 7 nucleotides match TRBD2. Germline V gives CDR1 SGHTA, CDR2 FQGNSA. This CDR3 is built from 14 residues. The J segment lost 2 bases and the V segment lost 7 bases, leaving 5 bases of the junction unmatched. CDR3 coding DNA: TGTGCCAGCACCACTAGCGTTACCTACAATGAGCAGTTCTTC. The encoded protein is CASTTSVTYNEQFF.

This clonotype was counted many times. The chain couples TRBV25-1 to TRBJ2-5; D perhaps matches TRBD2 (6 bases). V was clipped by 3 bases and J by 4 bases, with 15 bases between them. The CDR3 loop spans 15 amino acids. Germline V lookup: CDR1 MGHDK, CDR2 SYGVNS. CDR3 residues: CASSEGGDVGETQYF. CDR3 coding DNA: TGTGCCAGCAGTGAGGGCGGGGACGTAGGAGAGACCCAGTACTTC.

The V call is TRBV27, the J call TRBJ1-2, with 9 bases matching TRBD1. The CDR3 covers 13 residues. Germline CDR1 and CDR2: MNHEY and SMNVEV (reference sequence). Losses at the gene ends were 5 bases for V and 8 bases for J; bases not matched to a gene: 6. For the CDR3, the DNA is TGTGCCAGCAGTCATGACAGGGGGAAGGGCTACACCTTC. Protein: CASSHDRGKGYTF.

The chain combines TRBV5-4 with TRBJ2-3, with TRBD1 matching over 8 bases. Germline CDR1 SGHNT, CDR2 YYREEE (reference sequence). With 5 bases clipped from V and 6 bases from J, the junction kept 11 bases outside the gene matches. This CDR3 contains 15 residues. CDR3 amino acids: CASSPQGATADTQYF. The CDR3 bases are TGTGCCAGCAGTCCCCAGGGGGCCACGGCGGATACGCAGTATTTT.

This clonotype was detected only a few times. The rearrangement uses TRBV7-6 and TRBJ2-1, with TRBD2 matching over 9 bases. The germline CDR1 and CDR2 sequences are SGHVS and FNYEAQ. CDR3 length: 14 amino acids. V lost 5 bases, J lost 8 bases, and 7 bases stayed unmatched. In nucleotides, the CDR3 is TGTGCCAGCAGCCGGGCTAGCGGGGCGGATGAGCAGTTCTTC. Translated: CASSRASGADEQFF.

V gene TRBV7-6 combines with J gene TRBJ2-7, with TRBD1 matching over 10 bases. CDR3 length equals 15 residues. Per the germline V gene, CDR1 is SGHVS and CDR2 is FNYEAQ. J lost 2 bases, V lost 5 bases, and 6 bases had no gene match. The CDR3 DNA follows: TGTGCCAGCAGCACCCGGGACAGGGGAGCCTACGAGCAGTACTTC. Translation gives CASSTRDRGAYEQYF.

Many counts were recorded for this clonotype. CDR3 amino acids: CASSFGVYNEQFF. The CDR3 DNA is TGTGCCAGCAGTTTTGGTGTGTACAATGAGCAGTTCTTC. The chain has TRBV6-2 or TRBV6-3 and TRBJ2-1; D not resolved. Trimming cost V 4 bases and J 4 bases, with 8 bases left between them. The germline gives CDR1 MNHEY, CDR2 SVGEGT. The CDR3 contains 13 residues.

This sequence joins TRBV27 and TRBJ2-7, with a weak D call TRBD2 (6 bases). There are 13 residues in the CDR3. The ends were cut back, 3 bases at V and 2 bases at J, with 8 bases in the middle. Germline V gene sequence: CDR1 MNHEY, CDR2 SMNVEV (reference sequence). CDR3 sequence reads: CASSFTGAYEQYF. As DNA, the CDR3 is TGTGCCAGCAGTTTTACGGGAGCCTACGAGCAGTACTTC.

The rearrangement links TRBV6-2 or TRBV6-3 to TRBJ2-5; 9 bases fit TRBD1. CDR1 is MNHEY, CDR2 SVGEGT, per germline. CDR3 length equals 19 residues. Trimming at V came to 2 bases and at J to 2 bases, leaving 15 bases not matched to a gene. The CDR3 DNA follows: TGTGCCAGCAGTTACCGACTCGGACAGGGGCGTTCAACACAAGAGACCCAGTACTTC. Protein product: CASSYRLGQGRSTQETQYF.

This chain links TRBV7-2 with TRBJ1-6, with D perhaps TRBD1 (5 bases). The V and J ends lost 5 bases and 8 bases respectively, with 16 bases between them. The length of the CDR3 is 15 residues. Germline assignment: CDR1 SGHTA and CDR2 FQGNSA. The CDR3 bases are TGTGCCAGCAGCGAACTGCGGGGCGCGGATTCACCCCTCCACTTT. It is translated as CASSELRGADSPLHF. Variable domain in full (rest from reference TRBV7-2 and TRBJ1-6): GAGVSQSPSNKVTEKGKDVELRCDPISGHTALYWYRQSLGQGLEFLIYFQGNSAPDKSGLPSDRFSAERTGGSVSTLTIQRTQQEDSAVYLCASSELRGADSPLHFGNGTRLTVT.

In this sample, this clonotype turned up a few times. The chain recombines TRBV4-1 with TRBJ1-5; D is possibly TRBD1 (5 bases). The CDR3 extends over 15 amino acids. The V and J ends lost 3 bases and 7 bases respectively, with 16 bases between them. Germline CDR1 is MGHRA and CDR2 is YSYEKL. CDR3 sequence: CASSHPQQGLQPQHF. DNA for the CDR3: TGCGCCAGCAGCCATCCCCAGCAGGGTTTGCAGCCCCAGCATTTT.

This clonotype was seen more than once but under ten times. J is TRBJ2-1 and V is TRBV6-5; 7 nucleotides line up with TRBD1. Germline V CDR1 and CDR2: MNHEY, SVGAGI. This CDR3 comprises 17 residues. V lost 2 bases and J lost 0; bases outside the gene matches: 7. The CDR3 region is CASSYDRGQASYNEQFF. The CDR3 nucleotides are TGTGCCAGCAGTTACGACCGAGGACAGGCCTCCTACAATGAGCAGTTCTTC.

This clonotype was observed a few times. This chain's CDR3 is CASSRSLGQVNYGYTF. As DNA, the CDR3 is TGTGCCAGCAGTCGCAGCTTAGGACAGGTTAACTATGGCTACACCTTC. The chain uses TRBV12-3 or TRBV12-4 and TRBJ1-2; TRBD1 matches at 7 bases. There are 16 residues in the CDR3. Trimming cost V 5 bases and J 1 base; bases outside gene matches: 10.

The genes are TRBV6-2 or TRBV6-3 and TRBJ2-7, with 10 positions matching TRBD2. Germline V lookup: CDR1 MNHEY, CDR2 SVGEGT. Trimming removed 0 bases from V and 4 bases from J; junction bases left unmatched: 3. CDR3 length: 15 amino acids. Here the CDR3 reads CASSYSSGGLYEQYF. The CDR3 DNA sequence: TGTGCCAGCAGTTACTCTAGCGGGGGGCTGTACGAGCAGTACTTC.